This TCR beta chain was identified during a study of CD8 T cells in Susac syndrome. Treatment-naive patients with stable or active relapsing-remitting disease served as multiple sclerosis controls. Purification of the CD8+ and CD4+ T cells relied on negative isolation, and TEMRA cells underwent FACS enrichment. The CDR3 runs 17 residues. The germline V gene has CDR1 MGHRA and CDR2 YSYEKL. V was pared by 1 base and J by 4 bases, with 9 bases of the junction left unmatched. Reverse transcription of 0.5 to 1 ug RNA was performed with random hexamers. An immunoSEQ multiplex PCR generated amplified TCR beta CDR3 products spanning 54 Vbeta and 13 Jbeta. TCRdb itself ran the immunoSEQ multiplex PCR reads through MiXCR, one entry per CDR3 protein. The repertoire holds 250,000 to 300,000 distinct CDR3 sequences, with more than 75% as singletons.

The origin of this receptor is a human donor with multiple sclerosis. The gene calls are TRBV4-1 and TRBJ2-3, with TRBD1 identical over 9 bases. The sample comprised CD8+ T cells from PBMCs. Written as DNA, the CDR3 is TGCGCCAGCAGCCAAGGGGACAGGGTCCGGGGGGCAGATACGCAGTATTTT. It translates to CASSQGDRVRGADTQYF.